The next 26 T cell receptor beta chains were all read from a single sample in a study of blood T cells in healthy people across ages. A J-beta primer mix and a sample-barcoded 5' primer were used in a second PCR of about 7 to 12 cycles. TCRdb itself ran the 5' RACE reads through MiXCR, one entry per CDR3 protein. Altogether around 750,000 distinct CDR3 sequences are present, about 48% being singletons, with the ten largest covering about two fifths. Material: blood. These receptor sequences come from a man older than 75 in good health.

This rearrangement joins TRBV5-4 to TRBJ2-7; D remains ambiguous. The germline gives CDR1 SGHNT, CDR2 YYREEE (reference sequence). Trimming removed 2 bases at V and 7 bases at J, with 13 bases between. This CDR3 spans 13 amino acids. CDR3 sequence: CASSFHNSEEQYF. CDR3 in DNA: TGTGCCAGCAGCTTCCACAACTCCGAGGAGCAGTACTTC.

The chain employs TRBV7-3 and TRBJ1-6; 9 bases are shared with TRBD1. The V gene end was trimmed by 5 bases and the J gene end by 5 bases; junction bases not matched to a gene: 4. The CDR3 has 15 residues. The germline V gene encodes CDR1 SGHTA and CDR2 FQGTGA. The CDR3 here is CASSKQGAHNSPLHF. CDR3 nucleotide sequence: TGTGCCAGCAGCAAACAGGGGGCTCATAATTCACCCCTCCACTTT.

In its sample, this clonotype was seen a few times. The V call is TRBV29-1, the J call TRBJ2-7, with D unresolved. CDR1 SQVTM and CDR2 ANQGSEA come from the germline V gene. The CDR3 is 14 amino acids. Between the trimmed V and J ends, which lost 3 bases and 0 bases, there was a span of 12 bases. CDR3 sequence reads: CSVEIGRSSYEQYF. DNA for the CDR3: TGCAGCGTTGAGATTGGTCGCAGCTCCTACGAGCAGTACTTC.

The chain recombines TRBV7-9 with TRBJ1-1; 10 nucleotides line up with TRBD1. Trimming removed 3 bases from V and 6 bases from J; junction bases left unmatched: 4. This CDR3 has 14 residues. Germline CDR1 and CDR2: SEHNR and FQNEAQ (reference sequence). The CDR3 nucleotides read TGTGCCAGCAGCTTTGGGACAGGGGTACCTGAAGCTTTCTTT. As protein: CASSFGTGVPEAFF.

About this clonotype: The junction shows a germline mismatch at one end, possibly a read error. The genes are TRBV3-1 and TRBJ2-1, with no clear D. Germline V gene data show CDR1 as LGHDT and CDR2 as YNNKEL (reference sequence). The CDR3 has 11 residues. The CDR3 region is CASNQANEQFF. In nucleotides, the CDR3 is TGTGCCAGCAACCAAGCCAATGAGCAGTTCTTC.

V gene TRBV12-3 or TRBV12-4 combines with J gene TRBJ2-3; 11 bases are a match to TRBD2. The CDR3 runs 18 residues. V was clipped by 3 bases and J by 1 base; unmatched bases: 9. The CDR3 spells CASSLGGASGGRTDTQYF. CDR3 in DNA: TGTGCCAGCAGTTTGGGAGGGGCTAGCGGGGGGCGCACAGATACGCAGTATTTT.

The V gene is TRBV20-1, the J gene TRBJ1-2; D unresolved. The CDR3 extends over 13 amino acids. CDR1 DFQATT and CDR2 SNEGSKA come from the germline V gene (reference sequence). V was trimmed by 6 bases and J by 7 bases, leaving 18 bases between them. Written as DNA, the CDR3 is TGCAGTGCACTCGAGGGATTAGTTGGTGGCTACACCTTC. Protein: CSALEGLVGGYTF.

This sequence joins TRBV7-9 and TRBJ1-1; 11 bases align to TRBD1. Per the germline V gene, CDR1 is SEHNR and CDR2 is FQNEAQ (reference sequence). V lost 0 bases to trimming and J lost 2 bases; unmatched junction nucleotides: 8. The CDR3 contains 18 residues. Here the CDR3 reads CASSLARTGGYGNTEAFF. The CDR3 region has the DNA TGTGCCAGCAGCTTAGCGAGGACAGGGGGCTATGGTAACACTGAAGCTTTCTTT.

This clonotype was picked up many times. V is TRBV13 and J is TRBJ2-5, with D possibly being TRBD2 (5 bases). The J call is uncertain, as TRBJ2-7 better fits the DNA end. The germline CDR1 and CDR2 sequences are PRHDT and FYEKMQ (reference sequence). The CDR3 runs to 13 residues. The CDR3 bases are TGTGCCAGCAGCTTAGAGCGGAAGTACGAGCAGTACTTC. Amino acids: CASSLERKYEQYF.

This clonotype was observed a few times. This chain joins TRBV29-1 and TRBJ2-3; D is perhaps TRBD2 (5 bases). This CDR3 spans 17 amino acids. Germline V gene sequence: CDR1 SQVTM, CDR2 ANQGSEA. V was trimmed by 1 base and J by 0 bases, leaving 17 bases between them. In DNA, the CDR3 is TGCAGCGTTGAAGTACCTCTGGGGAGAGCTAGCACAGATACGCAGTATTTT. Protein product: CSVEVPLGRASTDTQYF.

This chain joins TRBV4-1 and TRBJ2-3; tentative D call: TRBD2 (5 bases). V lost 1 base and J lost 14, with 19 bases in between. Germline CDR1 is MGHRA and CDR2 is YSYEKL. The length of the CDR3 is 14 residues. This CDR3 reads CASSQGSEHRYAYF. In DNA form, the CDR3 reads TGCGCCAGCAGCCAAGGTAGCGAGCACAGATACGCGTATTTT.

V is TRBV7-9 and J is TRBJ2-1, with D unclear. Germline CDR1 reads SEHNR; CDR2 reads FQNEAQ (reference sequence). V dropped 5 bases and J dropped 4 bases, with 9 bases sitting between them. This CDR3 spans 13 amino acids. The CDR3 DNA sequence: TGTGCCAGCAGCCCCCTCTTTTACAATGAGCAGTTCTTC. Translated: CASSPLFYNEQFF.

CDR3 nucleotides: TGTGCCACCAGTGATACTAGCGGGAGGGCCGGGGAGCTGTTTTTT. Its protein is CATSDTSGRAGELFF. The V call is TRBV24-1, the J call TRBJ2-2, with TRBD2 matching over 13 bases. This CDR3 has 15 residues. Germline V gives CDR1 KGHDR, CDR2 SFDVKD. V lost 3 bases and J lost 6; bases outside the gene matches: 0.

This CDR3 is CASSAPPGRAADTQYF. The CDR3, as DNA: TGTGCCAGCAGTGCCCCCCCTGGCAGGGCGGCAGATACGCAGTATTTT. The chain links TRBV27 to TRBJ2-3, with a weak D call TRBD1 (5 bases). V dropped 5 bases and J dropped 4 bases, with 19 bases sitting between them. There are 16 residues in the CDR3. The germline gives CDR1 MNHEY, CDR2 SMNVEV (reference sequence).

This clonotype was observed a few times. The chain uses TRBV20-1 and TRBJ2-7, with 7 nucleotides matching TRBD1. The V segment lost 2 bases and the J segment 2 bases; nucleotides outside the gene matches: 9. This CDR3 has 15 amino acids. Looked up from germline, CDR1 is DFQATT and CDR2 is SNEGSKA (reference sequence). The CDR3 reads CSARTPRGQTYEQYF. In DNA form, the CDR3 reads TGCAGTGCTAGAACCCCCCGGGGACAGACCTACGAGCAGTACTTC.

J is TRBJ2-1 and V is TRBV6-2 or TRBV6-3, with D unclear. V was cut by 2 bases and J by 8 bases, with 7 bases left in between. This CDR3 is built from 12 residues. CDR1 is MNHEY, CDR2 SVGEGT, per germline. The CDR3: CASSYSYYEQFF. Written as DNA, the CDR3 is TGTGCCAGCAGTTACAGTTATTATGAGCAGTTCTTC.

This clonotype was detected a few times. The rearrangement uses TRBV29-1 and TRBJ2-7, with TRBD2 matching over 12 bases. Germline values: CDR1 SQVTM, CDR2 ANQGSEA. J was trimmed by 5 bases and V by 7 bases; bases with no gene match: 9. The CDR3 length is 14 residues. CDR3 coding DNA: TGCAGCGCCCGACTAGCGGGAGAAGGCAACGAGCAGTACTTC. Amino acid sequence: CSARLAGEGNEQYF.

The chain couples TRBV10-3 to TRBJ2-7; tentative D call: TRBD1 (5 bases). V lost 4 bases and J lost 3, with 13 bases in between. The germline CDR1 and CDR2 sequences are ENHRY and SYGVKD. The CDR3 is 14 amino acids. The CDR3 bases are TGTGCCATCAGTGTCAGTGGGGCTGGCTACGAGCAGTACTTC. Translating gives CAISVSGAGYEQYF.

The chain is built from TRBV7-2 and TRBJ2-7; a weak D match, TRBD2 (5 bases). The CDR3 runs 17 residues. Germline values: CDR1 SGHTA, CDR2 FQGNSA. V gave up 0 bases and J gave up 0 bases, with 15 bases separating them. Here the CDR3 DNA reads TGTGCCAGCAGCTTAGCAGCGGATCGACGGAGCTCCTACGAGCAGTACTTC. It codes for CASSLAADRRSSYEQYF.

The gene calls are TRBV24-1 and TRBJ2-7; 8 bases match TRBD1. Matching the DNA end better, TRBJ2-5 makes the J call doubtful. This CDR3 is built from 15 residues. The germline V gene encodes CDR1 KGHDR and CDR2 SFDVKD. The CDR3 nucleotides are TGTGCCACCAGTGATACTCAGGGGGCCGGAGAGACCCAGTACTTC. Its translation: CATSDTQGAGETQYF.

This rearrangement joins TRBV28 to TRBJ1-2; 7 bases map to TRBD1. V shed 8 bases and J 0 bases; nucleotides not matched to a gene: 9. The germline CDR1 and CDR2 sequences are MDHEN and SYDVKM. The CDR3 covers 15 residues. The DNA for the CDR3 is TGTGCCAGCCGTTATCCTCAGGGGGCTAACTATGGCTACACCTTC. It codes for CASRYPQGANYGYTF.

The chain employs TRBV12-3 or TRBV12-4 and TRBJ2-7; the match to TRBD2 covers 11 bases. The CDR3 has 16 residues. Losses at the gene ends were 5 bases for V and 2 bases for J; bases not matched to a gene: 8. The CDR3 loop is CASSPQTSGVAYEQYF. CDR3 coding DNA: TGTGCCAGCAGTCCCCAGACTAGCGGGGTAGCCTACGAGCAGTACTTC.

V usage is TRBV7-3 and J usage is TRBJ2-1; 7 bases are shared with TRBD2. V trimming: 3 bases; J trimming: 10 bases; junction bases outside the gene matches: 9. The germline gives CDR1 SGHTA, CDR2 FQGTGA. This CDR3 spans 14 amino acids. CDR3 loop: CASSFTGTKGEQFF. The CDR3 nucleotides are TGTGCCAGCAGCTTCACCGGGACTAAAGGGGAGCAGTTCTTC.

The rearrangement joins TRBV29-1 to TRBJ1-2; no clear D. V lost 2 bases and J 4 bases, leaving 2 bases between the germline ends. CDR3 length: 10 amino acids. Germline CDR1 reads SQVTM; CDR2 reads ANQGSEA. The DNA for the CDR3 is TGCAGCGTTGAAAGCTATGGCTACACCTTC. Amino acids: CSVESYGYTF.

The V and J genes are TRBV27 and TRBJ2-3; 7 nucleotides match TRBD2. The CDR3 loop spans 15 amino acids. Germline-derived CDR1 and CDR2 are MNHEY and SMNVEV (reference sequence). J gave up 14 bases and V 5 bases, and 19 bases lay outside the gene matches. CDR3 in amino acids: CASSGDGEGTNRAYF. The DNA of the CDR3 is TGTGCCAGCAGTGGAGATGGGGAGGGCACTAATCGTGCGTATTTT.

This clonotype has a handful of counts. The rearrangement joins TRBV6-2 or TRBV6-3 to TRBJ2-3; D gene ambiguous. CDR1 and CDR2 from the germline V gene are MNHEY and SVGEGT. CDR3 size: 13 residues. V gave up 0 bases and J gave up 14 bases, with 15 bases separating them. Here the CDR3 DNA reads TGTGCCAGCAGTTACTCGAGTGTCAGATACGCGTATTTT. Translation: CASSYSSVRYAYF.